This TCR beta chain was recorded in a study of blood T cell repertoires in COVID-19. Study context: Italy, Spain and the United States were the sources of the convalescent and acute COVID-19 samples. PBMCs, B-cell-depleted T cells, or T cells provided the cDNA or gDNA that made up the material.

In the original workflow: Cell counts per sample came from amplifying reference gene primers. Profiled with immunoSEQ multiplex PCR; TCRdb holds only in-frame clones, not every one. V and J calls and clone size follow that table, whereas D and trimming were derived from the DNA. The sample lists around 250,000 clones, roughly 90% occurring once. This clonotype originated in a woman aged 30 to 39 with active or convalescent COVID-19. The sequenced sample consisted of peripheral blood.

The CDR3 region is CASSPGQGRNTEAFF. The CDR3, as DNA: TGTGCCAGCAGCCCGGGACAAGGGCGAAACACTGAAGCTTTCTTT. V and J are TRBV11-2 and TRBJ1-1; D might be TRBD1 (6 bases). CDR1 and CDR2 from the germline V gene are SGHAT and FQNNGV. The CDR3 has 15 residues. Trimming took off 5 bases at V and 2 bases at J, with 15 bases between the two ends.